Listed below are T cell receptor beta chains from one sample, sequenced in a study of Ad26.COV2.S vaccination and SARS-CoV-2 variants. Measured with immunoSEQ multiplex PCR; TCRdb has only the in-frame clones, and not every one. Here the sample spans around 450,000 clones, roughly nine tenths being singletons. The sample was peripheral blood, taken in a trial of Ad26.COV2.S vaccine versus placebo. Receptors originate from a person between 18 and 59 years old who received the Ad26.COV2.S COVID-19 vaccine or a placebo. CDR3s include the opening cysteine and the closing phenylalanine or tryptophan. A D gene is named only where the DNA matches it firmly. For some rows the clone size is stated as once, few or many, or as a class when expanded; others skip it.

abundance	d_gene	v_gene	j_gene	CDR3aa	CDR3nt
-	TRBD1	TRBV11-3	TRBJ2-2	CASSTGTANTGELFF	TGTGCCAGCAGCACCGGGACAGCAAACACCGGGGAGCTGTTTTTT
-	-	TRBV6-5	TRBJ1-2	CASSRDGDGYTF	TGTGCCAGCAGCCGGGACGGGGATGGCTACACCTTC
-	-	TRBV11-1	TRBJ2-5	CASSLAHTQETQYF	TGTGCCAGCAGCTTAGCGCACACCCAAGAGACCCAGTACTTC
-	-	TRBV7-3	TRBJ1-3	CASSLDPANTIYF	TGTGCCAGCAGCCTCGATCCTGCAAACACCATATATTTT
-	-	TRBV7-2	TRBJ2-5	CASSLGHGAQYF	TGTGCCAGCAGCTTAGGACATGGGGCCCAGTACTTC
once	TRBD1	TRBV19	TRBJ1-3	CASSLLGQGATFSIYF	TGTGCCAGTAGTCTCCTGGGACAGGGGGCGACTTTTTCCATATATTTT
-	-	TRBV29-1	TRBJ1-2	CSARDLDGYTF	TGCAGCGCACGGGACTTGGATGGCTACACCTTC
-	TRBD1	TRBV10-3	TRBJ2-2	CAISEPGQGYTGELFF	TGTGCCATCAGTGAGCCGGGACAGGGTTACACCGGGGAGCTGTTTTTT
-	-	TRBV2	TRBJ2-6	CASRGIGTSRSGANVLTF	TGTGCCAGCAGGGGGATAGGGACAAGCCGTTCTGGGGCCAACGTCCTGACTTTC
-	-	TRBV7-6	TRBJ2-2	CASSLFLVGNTGELFF	TGTGCCAGCAGCTTGTTCCTAGTAGGGAACACCGGGGAGCTGTTTTTT
-	-	TRBV24-1	TRBJ1-5	CATSDFVGQPQHF	TGTGCCACCAGTGATTTTGTGGGTCAGCCCCAGCATTTT
-	-	TRBV28	TRBJ1-2	CASSFDGAFYGYTF	TGTGCCAGCAGTTTCGACGGAGCCTTCTATGGCTACACCTTC
once	-	TRBV7-9	TRBJ1-1	CASRWDPGAEAFF	TGTGCCAGCAGATGGGACCCCGGGGCTGAAGCTTTCTTT
-	TRBD1	TRBV5-5	TRBJ1-6	CASSTTGTGGKPLHF	TGTGCCAGCAGCACCACCGGGACAGGGGGAAAGCCCCTCCACTTT
-	-	TRBV6-5	TRBJ1-2	CASGTNNYGYTF	TGTGCCAGCGGGACTAATAACTATGGCTACACCTTC
-	-	TRBV4-3	TRBJ1-2	CASSQEPHHPNYGYTF	TGCGCCAGCAGCCAAGAACCCCATCATCCTAACTATGGCTACACCTTC
-	-	TRBV5-1	TRBJ1-4	CASSSGPNNEKLFF	TGCGCCAGCAGCTCAGGACCGAATAATGAAAAACTGTTTTTT
-	-	TRBV11-3	TRBJ2-3	CASSLVTAGTQYF	TGTGCCAGCAGCTTAGTCACAGCAGGGACGCAGTATTTT
-	TRBD1	TRBV6-6	TRBJ1-6	CASMQGQGDSPLHF	TGTGCCAGCATGCAGGGGCAGGGGGATTCACCCCTCCACTTT
-	TRBD2	TRBV18	TRBJ2-7	CASSAGLAGEQYF	TGTGCCAGCTCGGCCGGGCTAGCGGGGGAGCAGTACTTC
-	-	TRBV28	TRBJ1-2	CASSPAGDTYGYTF	TGTGCCAGCAGCCCGGCCGGGGACACCTATGGCTACACCTTC
once	-	TRBV5-1	TRBJ1-2	CASSFDTGRARSGTF	TGCGCCAGCAGCTTCGACACTGGTAGGGCCCGCTCGGGCACCTTC
-	TRBD1	TRBV6-2/TRBV6-3	TRBJ2-7	CASSSRTGVSYEQYF	TGTGCCAGCAGTTCGAGGACAGGGGTCTCCTACGAGCAGTACTTC